This T cell receptor beta chain is drawn from a study of response to subunit inactivated influenza vaccine. TCRdb reprocessed the RT-PCR reads with MiXCR, giving one entry per CDR3 protein. The sample yields about 500,000 distinct CDR3 sequences, 16% seen once. With regard to this clonotype: Its target is unknown.

Notes on the study in general: Authors suggested seasonal influenza vaccinations each recruit few new T cells.

This TCR was recovered from a man in his fifties or sixties who received an inactivated influenza vaccine. This specimen consisted of CD4+ T cells sorted from PBMCs, obtained less than 30 months after vaccination.

CDR3 loop: CSAERPGTVYTEAFF. The CDR3 DNA follows: TGCAGTGCTGAAAGGCCCGGGACAGTGTACACTGAAGCTTTCTTT. The chain couples TRBV20-1 to TRBJ1-1, with 7 bases lining up with TRBD1. Germline CDR1 DFQATT, CDR2 SNEGSKA (reference sequence). Trimming cost V 5 bases and J 3 bases; bases outside gene matches: 12. The CDR3 sequence is 15 residues long.